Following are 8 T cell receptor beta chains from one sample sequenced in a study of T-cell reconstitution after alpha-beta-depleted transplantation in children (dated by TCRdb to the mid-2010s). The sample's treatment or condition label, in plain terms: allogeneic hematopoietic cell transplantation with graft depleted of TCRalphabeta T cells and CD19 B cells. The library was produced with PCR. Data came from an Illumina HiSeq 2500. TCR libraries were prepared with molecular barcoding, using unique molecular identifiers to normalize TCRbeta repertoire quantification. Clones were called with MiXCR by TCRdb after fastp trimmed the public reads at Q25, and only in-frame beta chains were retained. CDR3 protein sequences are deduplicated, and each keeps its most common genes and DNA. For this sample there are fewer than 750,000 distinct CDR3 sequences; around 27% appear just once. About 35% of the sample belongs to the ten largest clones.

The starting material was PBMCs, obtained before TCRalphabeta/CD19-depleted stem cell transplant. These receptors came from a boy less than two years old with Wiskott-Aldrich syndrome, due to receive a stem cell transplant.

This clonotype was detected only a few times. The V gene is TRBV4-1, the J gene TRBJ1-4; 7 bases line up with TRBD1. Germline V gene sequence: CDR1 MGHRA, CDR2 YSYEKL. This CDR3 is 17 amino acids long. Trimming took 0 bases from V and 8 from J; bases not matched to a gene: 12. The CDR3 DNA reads TGCGCCAGCAGCCAAGAGGTGGGGAACAGGGGACGGGAAAAACTGTTTTTT. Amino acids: CASSQEVGNRGREKLFF.

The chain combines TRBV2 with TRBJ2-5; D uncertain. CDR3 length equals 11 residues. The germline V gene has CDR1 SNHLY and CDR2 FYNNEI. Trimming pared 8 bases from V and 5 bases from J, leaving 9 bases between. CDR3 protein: CASRMKETQYF. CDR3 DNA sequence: TGTGCCAGCCGTATGAAGGAGACCCAGTACTTC.

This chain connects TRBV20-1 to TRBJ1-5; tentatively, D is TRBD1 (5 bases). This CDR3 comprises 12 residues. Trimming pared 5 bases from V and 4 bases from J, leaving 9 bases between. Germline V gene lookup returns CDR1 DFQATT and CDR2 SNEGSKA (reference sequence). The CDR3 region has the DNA TGCAGTGCTGCTGGGGGGAATCAGCCCCAGCATTTT. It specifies CSAAGGNQPQHF.

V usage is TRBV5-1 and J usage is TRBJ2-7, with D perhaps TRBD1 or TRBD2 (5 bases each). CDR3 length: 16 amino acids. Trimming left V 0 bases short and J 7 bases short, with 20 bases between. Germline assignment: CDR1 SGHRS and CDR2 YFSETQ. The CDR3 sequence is CASSLGVGPPPGEQYF. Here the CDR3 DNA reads TGCGCCAGCAGCTTGGGGGTGGGACCTCCGCCGGGAGAGCAGTACTTC.

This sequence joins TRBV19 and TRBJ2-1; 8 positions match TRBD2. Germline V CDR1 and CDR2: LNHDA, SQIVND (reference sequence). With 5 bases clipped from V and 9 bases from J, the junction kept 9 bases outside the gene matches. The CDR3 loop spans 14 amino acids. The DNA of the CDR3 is TGTGCCAGTAGTCCCCGACTAGCGAAAAGTGAGCAGTTCTTC. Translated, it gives CASSPRLAKSEQFF.

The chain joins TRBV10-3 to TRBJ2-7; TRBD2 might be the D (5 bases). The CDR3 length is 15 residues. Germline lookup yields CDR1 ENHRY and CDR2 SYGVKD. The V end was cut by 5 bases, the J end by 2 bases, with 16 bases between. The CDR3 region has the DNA TGTGCCATCAGTAACGGACTCACCCGGGCCTACGAGCAGTACTTC. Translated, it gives CAISNGLTRAYEQYF.

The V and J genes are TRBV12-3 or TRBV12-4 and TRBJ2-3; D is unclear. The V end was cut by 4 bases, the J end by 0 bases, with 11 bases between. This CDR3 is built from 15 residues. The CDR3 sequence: CASSSGPSSTDTQYF. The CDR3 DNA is TGTGCCAGCAGTTCCGGTCCGTCTAGCACAGATACGCAGTATTTT.

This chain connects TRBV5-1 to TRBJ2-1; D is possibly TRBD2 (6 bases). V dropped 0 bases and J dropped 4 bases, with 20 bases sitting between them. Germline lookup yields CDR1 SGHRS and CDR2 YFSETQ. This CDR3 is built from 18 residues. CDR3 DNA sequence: TGCGCCAGCAGCTTGGCCATATTCCCGGGACTCGTTTACAATGAGCAGTTCTTC. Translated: CASSLAIFPGLVYNEQFF.